This T cell receptor (beta chain) was found in a study of blood T cell repertoires in COVID-19. The wider study: Acute-phase and convalescent COVID-19 samples originated in the United States, Italy and Spain.

V lost 0 bases and J 0 bases, leaving 8 bases between the germline ends. CDR3 length: 16 residues. Per germline, CDR1 LGHDT and CDR2 YNNKEL (reference sequence). It was during active infection that Seattle patients were enrolled and then longitudinally followed. In the study's own analysis: Estimates of nucleated cell counts were drawn from the amplification of reference gene primers. TCRdb's table, derived via immunoSEQ multiplex PCR, lists solely in-frame clones and lacks some. The V and J calls and clone size are taken from that table; D and trimming were inferred from the DNA. Counted here are approximately 75,000 clones, about 86% occurring once; the ten biggest clones make up less than 7.5%.

This TCR derives from a man of 80 years or more with COVID-19, enrolled during active disease. The rearrangement joins TRBV3-1 (or the pseudogene TRBV3-2) to TRBJ2-2, with unresolved D. The sample comprised peripheral blood. CDR3 sequence reads: CASSQDILSNTGELFF. In nucleotides, the CDR3 is TGTGCCAGCAGCCAAGATATTTTGTCGAACACCGGGGAGCTGTTTTTT.